What follows describes a single T cell receptor beta chain. The antigen this receptor binds is unknown. No per-base quality is available; no much larger clone lies one base away. Libraries of naive CD8 T cells were built from around 20,000 to 990,000 sorted cells, with 10%, 30% or 50% of the purified RNA used. On a BD FACSAria II, naive CD8 T cells were FACS-sorted as CD8+CD4-CCR7+CD45RA+ and collected into RLT Plus buffer. To test detection sensitivity, Jurkat RNA equal to ten TCR copies was added to samples of roughly 18,000-1,100,000 naive CD8 T cells. CD8 T cells were enriched with RosetteSep CD8+ T Cell Enrichment Cocktail and Ficoll-Paque, followed by ACK red cell lysis. This sample was taken from a study of molecular identifiers for immune sequencing clone quantification (dated by TCRdb to the late 2010s). For context, the study as a whole: For a replicate experiment, the RNA from either approximately 20,000 or 98,000 naive CD8 T cells was divided into five aliquots, and four of those aliquots went on to sequencing. CD8 T cells were used in a methods study to benchmark molecular-identifier clustering-based TCR repertoire sequencing (MIDCIRS) and TCR RNA copy counting. Broad study findings and their caveats: Modeling indicated approximately 3.2 TCR RNA copies recovered per cell, compared with about 10 by digital PCR, which implies a capture efficiency of 25% to 35%. Highly expanded clone sizes could be underestimated because identical TCR molecules may share a barcode. Spiked-in Jurkat TCR RNA equal to a single cell's worth was reported to be detectable even within 1,100,000 naive CD8 T cells. The naive libraries included spiked-in Jurkat TCR RNA (roughly 11 copies' worth), and this RNA is not part of the donor repertoire. When barcode sub-clustering was left out, chimeric consensus sequences inflated TCR diversity, with chimeras reaching as high as 47%. In CMV-specific effector cells, clones with more than 20 RNA copies contained over 97% of molecules, whereas in naive cells such clones contained under 1% of molecules.

Libraries were constructed by PCR. The run used a NextSeq 500. Bulk TCR libraries were made following a previously described method, with the TCR primers given in Table S5. Total RNA was purified with the Qiagen AllPrep DNA/RNA kit. Before analysis, reads from multiple sequencing runs of the same library were pooled. The original methods were these. Reads were retained only if the reads had an exact TCR constant sequence, and the retained reads were trimmed to 150 nt and grouped according to their 12-nt molecular barcodes. Within each barcode group, reads were sub-clustered at a 15% Levenshtein threshold, and quality-weighted consensus sequences were built per RNA molecule. Non-functional sequences were removed, as were lower-count sequences one edit away from another. Based on fitting two negative binomial distributions, any barcode sub-cluster with under 20% of the maximum read count was discarded. In-frame beta chains were kept once TCRdb had trimmed the public reads at Q25 with fastp and called clones with MiXCR. A single entry per CDR3 protein holds the most common genes and DNA from its merged rows. TCRdb's processing, not the study's, gives the V and J calls here. The table for this sample lists around 300,000 distinct CDR3 sequences; roughly a quarter of them were counted only once. The leading ten clones occupy approximately 0.74% of the sample.

V gives up 4 bases and J gives up 7 bases, and the segment between their germline ends measures 16 bases. The germline V gene sets CDR1 to SGHDN and CDR2 to FVKESK. Inclusive of the bounding cysteine and phenylalanine, the CDR3 is 15 residues long. Only CDR3 DNA is held: 45 bases, read in frame from base 1. This TCR derives from a human donor in good health. Some libraries in this study had Jurkat cell RNA spiked in. The sequencing input was naive CD8+ T cells from blood, with Jurkat cell RNA spiked in. Sample cell subset or site, as interpreted from the label and publication: FACS-sorted CD8+CD4-CCR7+CD45RA+ naive T cells. This sequence uses TRBV14 and TRBJ1-4, with the identity of the D gene unclear. In nucleotide form, the sequence is TGTGCCAGCAGCCGAATTGCCACGGCGGGTGAAAAACTGTTTTTT. Its protein reads: CASSRIATAGEKLFF.